The source of this TCR beta chain is a study of shared clonotypes between healthy human individuals. Study outcomes and limitations: Of the naive CD4 clonotypes, around 5.2% were shared across four donors.

Sequencing used immunoSEQ multiplex PCR; TCRdb keeps in-frame clones, though not all of them. The sample shows over 2 million clones, 85% to 95% of them seen only once. In regard to this clone: Its target is not known.

A CD45RA+ naive subset and a CD45RA-negative memory subset were split from CD4+ cells. The source of this sequence is a young man in good health. Some clones in this sample may be carry-over from other donors' samples. The sample was naive CD4+ T cells from PBMCs. As to subset: CD45RA+ positively selected.

The CDR3 loop is CASSMGLPSYNEQFF. For the CDR3, the DNA is TGTGCCAGTAGTATGGGACTACCCTCCTACAATGAGCAGTTCTTC. This chain connects TRBV19 to TRBJ2-1; 7 positions match TRBD2. The CDR3 has 15 amino acids. Germline V lookup: CDR1 LNHDA, CDR2 SQIVND (reference sequence). V lost 3 bases and J lost 0; bases outside the gene matches: 2.